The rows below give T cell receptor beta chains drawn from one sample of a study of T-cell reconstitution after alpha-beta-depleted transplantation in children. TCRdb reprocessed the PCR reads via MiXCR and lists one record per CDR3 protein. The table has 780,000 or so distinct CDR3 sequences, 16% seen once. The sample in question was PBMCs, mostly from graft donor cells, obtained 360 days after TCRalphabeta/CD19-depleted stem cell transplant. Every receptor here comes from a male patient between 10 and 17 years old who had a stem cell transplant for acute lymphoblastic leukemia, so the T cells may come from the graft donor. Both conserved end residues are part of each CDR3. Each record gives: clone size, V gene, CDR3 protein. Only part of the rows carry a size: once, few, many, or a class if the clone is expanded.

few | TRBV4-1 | CASSQAGSGSQETQYF
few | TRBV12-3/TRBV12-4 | CASSRKGGTEAFF
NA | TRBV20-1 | CSASLAGGSGANVLTF
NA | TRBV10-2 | CASEPETSGRLGTQYF
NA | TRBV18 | CASSPIGDNTEAFF
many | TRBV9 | CASSVAPGTRYGYTF
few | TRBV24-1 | CATSGRDRVYNEQFF
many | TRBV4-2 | CASSQGTRIEQYF
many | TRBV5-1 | CASSLDRGGTEAFF
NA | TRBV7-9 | CASRHPGTGPETQYF
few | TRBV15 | CATSRDRVDEAFF
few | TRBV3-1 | CAISSDTLADRGHSPLHF
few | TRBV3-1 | CASSLPGLAIDTQYF
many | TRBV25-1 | CASSHYTEGPSYNEQFF
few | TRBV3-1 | CASSQELGSGANVLTF
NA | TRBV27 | CASKQTGNIQYF
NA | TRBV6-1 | CASRTGTSSPYNEQFF
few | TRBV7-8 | CASSLNLDSRLTYGYTF